This TCR beta chain derives from a study of OX40 agonist ivuxolimab in advanced cancers. In terms of the full investigation: The costimulatory receptor OX40 (CD134) was targeted by ivuxolimab, a fully human IgG2 agonistic monoclonal antibody. Partial responses were achieved by three dose-escalation patients, of whom one had hepatocellular carcinoma and two had cutaneous melanoma. In the dose-escalation cohort, 82.7% of patients were male, and the mean age was about 55 years, with a range of 23 to 79. Among the roughly 54 dose-escalation patients, about 20 had hepatocellular carcinoma, roughly 15 melanoma, 9 renal cell carcinoma and 9 head and neck cancer. Intravenous ivuxolimab was administered to patients every 2 weeks at six dose levels: 0.01, 0.1, 0.3, 1.5, 3 and 10 mg/kg. The paper describes the monotherapy dose-escalation part (N ≈ 51 patients) of the phase I trial of ivuxolimab. The purpose of peripheral TCRbeta sequencing was to test whether ivuxolimab changed TCR sequence diversity and led to clonal T-cell expansion. Prior anti-PD-1, anti-PD-L1 or anti-CTLA-4 therapy was permitted, and checkpoint inhibitors had been received by more than 35% of dose-escalation patients. Points the paper makes about the study in general: In partial responders in the 0.1-3.0 mg/kg groups, normalized peripheral clonal expansion was found to be among the lowest, especially among CD8+ T cells. After ivuxolimab, CD8+ T cells had more expanded clones than CD4+ T cells on average. Which antigens the clonally expanded peripheral T cells were specific for was not determined. At doses from 0.1 to 3.0 mg/kg, clonal expansion was seen in both CD4+ and CD8+ blood T cells between baseline and week 6. Low levels of normalized T-cell clonal expansion were also seen in some patients who did not respond.

The germline V gene supplies CDR1 MDHEN and CDR2 SYDVKM. V is pruned by 6 bases and J by 4 bases, leaving 9 bases of the junction without a gene match. The CDR3 has 15 amino acids, counting the end cysteine and phenylalanine. Of the read, only the CDR3 DNA is kept; its 45 bases are in frame from base 1. Genomic DNA was isolated from the sorted cells so that the TCRbeta CDR3 region could be sequenced. The immunoSEQ Assay was used to sequence the TCRbeta CDR3 regions. The table was pulled from immuneACCESS by TCRdb, which kept in-frame rearrangements only. Such tables lose some clones; where checked, under half of the loss comes from unresolved V genes, and the rest has no known cause. Recorded for this sample are 45,000 to 70,000 clones; 85% to 90% of them occurred a single time. Roughly 6.9% of the sample is in the top ten clones. Patients with autoimmune disease history or receiving systemic immunosuppression were excluded from the trial. Peripheral blood for TCR sequencing was collected from all dose cohorts at baseline, on cycle 4 day 1, and on cycle 7 day 1. Samples came from an open-label, multicenter, first-in-human phase I dose-escalation trial of ivuxolimab. Adults with locally advanced or metastatic melanoma, renal cell, hepatocellular, or head and neck squamous cell carcinoma were enrolled in the trial. Before TCR sequencing, CD4+ T cells and CD8+ T cells from peripheral blood were sorted into separate populations.

This clone was counted between two and nine times. The clone's antigen remains unknown. It has no much larger one-base neighbor in the sample; base qualities were not kept. This receptor was taken from an adult with an advanced solid tumor such as melanoma, head and neck, liver or kidney cancer. The V gene is TRBV28 and the J gene is TRBJ1-2; TRBD1 aligns with 9 central bases. The specimen was CD4+ or CD8+ T cells sorted from blood, collected in a trial of the OX40 agonist ivuxolimab. The nucleotide sequence reads TGTGCCAGCAGATCCGGGACAGGGCACTCCTATGGCTACACCTTC. It codes for CASRSGTGHSYGYTF.